Below, one T cell receptor (beta chain) is given with its context. As yet, its antigen is unknown. With 60 Vbeta and 13 Jbeta primers, the PCR was carried out. Only in-frame clones appear in the TCRdb table, and some are missing; sequencing was by immunoSEQ multiplex PCR. Seen here are approximately 140,000 clones, about three quarters observed once, and the top ten hold about 1.7%. This record comes from a study of cytomegalovirus exposure and HLA in healthy donors. Study context: As an earlier analysis found, about 190 million T cells yielded about 120 million unique TCR beta sequences.

This CDR3 has 18 amino acids. Germline V gene lookup returns CDR1 ENHRY and CDR2 SYGVKD. The J segment lost 1 base and the V segment lost 0 bases, leaving 12 bases of the junction unmatched. Overall study findings and caveats: The authors later found HLA-associated TCR beta chains more clonally expanded than equally common others. In a later analysis, CMV-associated beta chains were mostly HLA-associated, it appeared.

V usage is TRBV10-3 and J usage is TRBJ2-7; 7 nucleotides line up with TRBD1. The receptor was derived from a man aged 35 to 55 in good health and CMV-seronegative. The material sequenced was PBMCs. CDR3 sequence (DNA): TGTGCCATCAGTGAGTCGAATCCGGGACAGAGAGCTTCCTACGAGCAGTACTTC. Its protein is CAISESNPGQRASYEQYF.